These 16 T cell receptor beta chains came from one sample sequenced in a study of OX40 agonist ivuxolimab in advanced cancers. Sequenced by immunoSEQ multiplex PCR; TCRdb stores in-frame clones only, minus some. The sample has about 64,000 clones, 84% seen once; the top ten hold about 9.4%. Sample: CD4+ or CD8+ T cells sorted from blood, taken in a trial of the OX40 agonist ivuxolimab. The origin of the receptors is an adult with an advanced solid tumor such as melanoma, head and neck, liver or kidney cancer.

J is TRBJ1-2 and V is TRBV6-6, with 8 bases that match TRBD1. In germline, CDR1 is MNHNY, CDR2 SVGAGI (reference sequence). Unmatched junction bases numbered 4, after V lost 7 bases and J lost 0 bases. The CDR3 consists of 14 residues. This chain's CDR3 is CASNPGQANYGYTF. The CDR3 DNA reads TGTGCCAGCAACCCGGGACAGGCTAACTATGGCTACACCTTC.

V usage is TRBV5-4 and J usage is TRBJ1-1, with D unresolved. CDR3 size: 15 residues. V lost 4 bases and J lost 1, with 14 bases in between. CDR1 is SGHNT and CDR2 is YYREEE in the germline V gene (reference sequence). CDR3 nucleotide sequence: TGTGCCAGCAGCCCTGGTGGGGAGGGGAACACTGAAGCTTTCTTT. Amino acid sequence: CASSPGGEGNTEAFF.

The chain combines TRBV7-9 with TRBJ2-5; D remains ambiguous. The DNA end is more similar to TRBJ2-7, so the J call may be wrong. The CDR3 is 14 residues long. CDR1 and CDR2 from the germline V gene are SEHNR and FQNEAQ (reference sequence). As DNA, the CDR3 is TGTGCCAGCAGCCGAGCACAGCAGACCTACGAGCAGTACTTC. It is translated as CASSRAQQTYEQYF.

The genes are TRBV7-9 and TRBJ1-1; 8 bases are shared with TRBD1. V gave up 0 bases and J gave up 5 bases; unmatched junction bases: 2. The germline gives CDR1 SEHNR, CDR2 FQNEAQ (reference sequence). The CDR3 spans 14 residues. In DNA form, the CDR3 reads TGTGCCAGCAGCTTAGCCCAGGGGGCGACTGAAGCTTTCTTT. Amino acid sequence: CASSLAQGATEAFF.

This sequence joins TRBV7-9 and TRBJ2-7; TRBD2 aligns across 7 bases. CDR3 length: 13 amino acids. Germline V gene sequence: CDR1 SEHNR, CDR2 FQNEAQ (reference sequence). V dropped 3 bases and J dropped 3; count of bases not matched to a gene: 2. The CDR3 sequence is CASSLREGYEQYF. For the CDR3, the DNA is TGTGCCAGCAGCTTGAGGGAGGGCTACGAGCAGTACTTC.

The rearrangement links TRBV7-9 to TRBJ2-5; 12 nucleotides line up with TRBD2. CDR1 is SEHNR, CDR2 FQNEAQ, per germline (reference sequence). Germline trimming cut 6 bases from V and 5 bases from J; bases unmatched to any gene: 10. The CDR3 extends over 16 amino acids. The CDR3 coding sequence is TGTGCCAGCAGTCCGCCGGGACTAGCGGGTTCTGAGACCCAGTACTTC. As protein: CASSPPGLAGSETQYF. Based on the CDR3 plus reference TRBV7-9 and TRBJ2-5, the full variable domain is DTGVSQNPRHKITKRGQNVTFRCDPISEHNRLYWYRQTLGQGPEFLTYFQNEAQLEKSRLLSDRFSAERPKGSFSTLEIQRTEQGDSAMYLCASSPPGLAGSETQYFGPGTRLLVL.

The rearrangement joins TRBV5-1 to TRBJ2-2; 11 nucleotides agree with TRBD1. Germline assignment: CDR1 SGHRS and CDR2 YFSETQ. V lost 5 bases to trimming and J lost 5 bases; unmatched junction nucleotides: 5. This CDR3 comprises 15 residues. This CDR3 is CASRPGTGGTGELFF. Here the CDR3 DNA reads TGCGCCAGCAGACCCGGGACAGGGGGAACCGGGGAGCTGTTTTTT.

The chain uses TRBV5-1 and TRBJ2-3; D is uncertain. Germline loops: CDR1 SGHRS, CDR2 YFSETQ. This CDR3 has 13 amino acids. Trimming cost V 4 bases and J 2 bases, with 8 bases left between them. CDR3: CASSPSHTDTQYF. The CDR3 bases are TGCGCCAGCAGCCCGTCCCACACAGATACGCAGTATTTT.

The chain couples TRBV11-3 to TRBJ2-7, with D perhaps matching TRBD1 (6 bases). CDR1 is SGHNT and CDR2 is YENEEA in the germline V gene. The CDR3 sequence is 14 residues long. Trimming removed 5 bases from V and 0 bases from J, with 11 bases in between. CDR3 in amino acids: CASSDWTASYEQYF. The CDR3 DNA reads TGTGCCAGCAGCGATTGGACAGCCTCCTACGAGCAGTACTTC.

This chain uses TRBV7-2 with TRBJ1-2; D gene ambiguous. The germline gives CDR1 SGHTA, CDR2 FQGNSA. The CDR3 has 14 amino acids. The ends were cut back, 1 base at V and 3 bases at J, with 9 bases in the middle. The CDR3 sequence: CASSLGTGDYGYTF. The CDR3 region has the DNA TGTGCCAGCAGCTTAGGTACCGGGGACTATGGCTACACCTTC.

V and J are TRBV28 and TRBJ1-1; possibly TRBD1 for D (5 bases). V was clipped by 4 bases and J by 2 bases, with 11 bases between them. Germline V gene sequence: CDR1 MDHEN, CDR2 SYDVKM. The CDR3 is 14 residues long. The CDR3 spells CASSSPGGNTEAFF. The CDR3 DNA reads as TGTGCCAGCAGTTCCCCGGGGGGAAACACTGAAGCTTTCTTT.

This clone was recorded a few times. V gene TRBV6-1 combines with J gene TRBJ2-7; 9 bases align to TRBD2. Germline V gene data show CDR1 as MNHNS and CDR2 as SASEGT. The CDR3 is 15 amino acids. J gave up 2 bases and V 0 bases, and 2 bases lay outside the gene matches. The CDR3, as DNA: TGTGCCAGCAGTGAAGCGGCGGGAGGGCCCTACGAGCAGTACTTC. Residues: CASSEAAGGPYEQYF.

The chain uses TRBV10-3 and TRBJ1-5; D might be TRBD1 (6 bases). Trimming removed 0 bases from V and 6 bases from J, with 15 bases in between. Germline loops: CDR1 ENHRY, CDR2 SYGVKD. CDR3 length: 16 residues. In nucleotides, the CDR3 is TGTGCCATCAGTGAGTCGAGCTACAGGGCAGGTCAGCCCCAGCATTTT. Residues: CAISESSYRAGQPQHF.

The chain links TRBV2 to TRBJ1-5, with no clear D. Per the germline V gene, CDR1 is SNHLY and CDR2 is FYNNEI. The CDR3 has 14 residues. V lost 0 bases to trimming and J lost 5 bases, with 8 bases between them. Here the CDR3 DNA reads TGTGCCAGCAGTGAAGCGCTTCCGGATCAGCCCCAGCATTTT. Amino acids: CASSEALPDQPQHF.

This clone was detected a few times. The chain carries TRBV7-9 and TRBJ1-1; D remains ambiguous. V shed 5 bases and J shed 2 bases, with 15 bases lying between them. Germline V gene lookup returns CDR1 SEHNR and CDR2 FQNEAQ (reference sequence). This CDR3 comprises 15 residues. CDR3: CASSPRLGDNTEAFF. As DNA, the CDR3 is TGTGCCAGCAGCCCCCGGTTGGGAGATAACACTGAAGCTTTCTTT. Filled out from reference TRBV7-9 and TRBJ1-1, the complete variable domain reads DTGVSQNPRHKITKRGQNVTFRCDPISEHNRLYWYRQTLGQGPEFLTYFQNEAQLEKSRLLSDRFSAERPKGSFSTLEIQRTEQGDSAMYLCASSPRLGDNTEAFFGQGTRLTVV.

This chain uses TRBV6-5 with TRBJ2-3; the match to TRBD1 covers 9 bases. V dropped 2 bases and J dropped 4; count of bases not matched to a gene: 7. Germline lookup yields CDR1 MNHEY and CDR2 SVGAGI. The CDR3 totals 16 residues. The CDR3 DNA reads TGTGCCAGCAGTTACGTACCACAGGGGGCATCAGATACGCAGTATTTT. Its protein is CASSYVPQGASDTQYF.